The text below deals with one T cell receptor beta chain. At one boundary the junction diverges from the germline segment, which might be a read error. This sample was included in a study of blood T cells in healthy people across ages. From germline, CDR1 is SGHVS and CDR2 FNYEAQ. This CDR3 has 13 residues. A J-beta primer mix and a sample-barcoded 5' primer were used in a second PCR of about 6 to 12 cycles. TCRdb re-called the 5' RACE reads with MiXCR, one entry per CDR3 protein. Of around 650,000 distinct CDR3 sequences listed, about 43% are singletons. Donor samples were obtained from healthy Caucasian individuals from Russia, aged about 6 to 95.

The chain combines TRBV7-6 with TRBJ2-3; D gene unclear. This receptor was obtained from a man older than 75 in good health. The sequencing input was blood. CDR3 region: CTSSPRRTDTQYF. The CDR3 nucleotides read TGTACCAGCAGCCCCCGGAGAACAGATACGCAGTATTTT.